This TCR beta chain was identified in a study of T-cell reconstitution after alpha-beta-depleted transplantation in children (dated by TCRdb to the mid-2010s). A note on the overall study: The study quantitatively tracked T-cell immune reconstitution after TCRalphabeta/CD19-depleted allogeneic hematopoietic cell transplantation in children using TCR repertoire profiling. Overall study outcomes, separate from this receptor: Over subsequent months, a decline in hyperexpanded clone frequencies was noted, and after one year, T-cell counts and TCRbeta diversity were mostly ascribed to newly produced T cells. Apparently early alphabetaT-cell count recovery about two months after transplant reportedly relied on only several hundred rapidly expanded clones derived from non-depleted graft cells. In some patients, the high TCRbeta diversity seen at day 60 was put down to recipient T cells and intrathymic progenitors that had survived conditioning.

The CDR3 has 15 amino acids, counting the end cysteine and phenylalanine. CDR3 DNA is the only sequence kept; it has 45 bases, read in frame from the first base. Germline trimming amounts to 1 base on V and 5 bases on J, with 7 as the count of junction bases outside the gene matches. Per the germline V gene (reference sequence), LNHNV is the CDR1 and YYDKDF is the CDR2. The intended sense of this specimen's time point label: day 60 (about 2 months) after transplantation. Taken with the paper, the label for treatment or condition translates to: allogeneic hematopoietic cell transplantation with graft depleted of TCRalphabeta T cells and CD19 B cells. Transplant recipients were children who received TCRalphabeta/CD19-depleted allogeneic hematopoietic cell grafts. This clonotype was detected many times. The antigen it binds to is not known. No much larger clone is present one base from it, and per-base qualities are unavailable.

The library was produced with PCR. These reads were obtained on an Illumina HiSeq 2500. Molecular barcoding was employed in the preparation of TCR libraries, with unique molecular identifiers being used to normalize TCRbeta repertoire quantification. The public reads were quality trimmed at Q25 with fastp and then assembled into clones with MiXCR by TCRdb, keeping productive beta chains. Under each unique CDR3 protein, matching rows form one entry showing the most common genes and DNA. The table for this sample lists approximately 18,000 distinct CDR3 sequences; 10% to 15% of them were counted only once. The ten largest make up about a third of the sample.

Sequencing used PBMCs, mostly from graft donor cells, obtained 60 days after TCRalphabeta/CD19-depleted stem cell transplant. The receptor was isolated from a female patient under 10 years old who had a stem cell transplant for congenital amegakaryocytic thrombocytopenia, so the T cells may come from the graft donor. The chain couples TRBV15 to TRBJ2-5; TRBD2 matches 7 bases in the middle. CDR3 loop: CATSRGPTGGETQYF. The nucleotides read TGTGCCACCAGCAGAGGACCCACCGGGGGGGAGACCCAGTACTTC.